The 16 T cell receptor beta chains below come from one sample, sequenced in a study of Tregs in tolerant kidney transplant recipients (dated by TCRdb to about 2019). Transplants used related donors with nonmyeloablative bone marrow transplantation; mixed chimerism was transient in the human trials. The library was produced with the immunoSEQ multiplex PCR assay. The source is immuneACCESS, and TCRdb retained only in-frame sequences with V and J called. Part of the clones is not carried over; for the studies checked, unresolved V genes explain less than half of this, and the remainder is unexplained. The sample yields 45,000 to 55,000 clones; about 90% were counted once. The ten largest clones represent about 16% of the sample. The sequencing used CD8+ T cells from blood (PBMCs), collected 24 months after the transplant. These receptors all stem from a human patient who received a combined kidney and bone marrow transplant. Some T cells present after a transplant may be cells of the graft donor.

The chain is built from TRBV9 and TRBJ1-1; 7 nucleotides agree with TRBD1. CDR1 and CDR2 (germline): SGDLS, YYNGEE. The CDR3 has 13 residues. The V gene end was trimmed by 3 bases and the J gene end by 4 bases; junction bases not matched to a gene: 3. This CDR3 is CASSGQGITEAFF. The CDR3 bases are TGTGCCAGCAGCGGACAGGGTATCACTGAAGCTTTCTTT. The full variable domain, rest sourced from reference TRBV9 and TRBJ1-1, is DSGVTQTPKHLITATGQRVTLRCSPRSGDLSVYWYQQSLDQGLQFLIQYYNGEERAKGNILERFSAQQFPDLHSELNLSSLELGDSALYFCASSGQGITEAFFGQGTRLTVV.

The chain has TRBV5-1 and TRBJ2-7; D is ambiguous. The CDR3 consists of 11 residues. With 3 bases removed from V and 5 bases from J, the gap between germline ends came to 6 bases. Germline CDR1 is SGHRS and CDR2 is YFSETQ. The CDR3, as DNA: TGCGCCAGCAGCTCCCCCAACGAGCAGTACTTC. Its translation: CASSSPNEQYF.

The genes are TRBV7-9 and TRBJ2-1, with D possibly matching TRBD1 (6 bases). The CDR3 runs to 13 residues. CDR1 and CDR2 (germline): SEHNR, FQNEAQ (reference sequence). Trimming removed 5 bases from V and 3 bases from J, with 8 bases in between. In DNA form, the CDR3 reads TGTGCCAGCAGCCCCAGGGGCTACAATGAGCAGTTCTTC. Its protein product is CASSPRGYNEQFF.

The chain has TRBV4-1 and TRBJ2-1, with 13 positions matching TRBD2. Per the germline V gene, CDR1 is MGHRA and CDR2 is YSYEKL. Trimming took 1 base from V and 7 from J; bases not matched to a gene: 1. The length of the CDR3 is 15 residues. CDR3 in amino acids: CASSQVGLAGNEQFF. The CDR3 DNA is TGCGCCAGCAGCCAAGTGGGACTAGCGGGAAATGAGCAGTTCTTC.

The V gene is TRBV4-3, the J gene TRBJ2-1; possibly TRBD2 for D (5 bases). Germline V gene sequence: CDR1 LGHNA, CDR2 YSLEER. V gave up 0 bases and J gave up 8 bases, with 14 bases separating them. The CDR3 length is 15 residues. CDR3 region: CASSQDGRESDEQFF. CDR3 sequence (DNA): TGCGCCAGCAGCCAAGATGGCCGGGAAAGCGATGAGCAGTTCTTC.

In nucleotides, the CDR3 is TGTGCCAGCAGCTTTCTCCTGGGACTCTTCGACAATGAGCAGTTCTTC. Translation gives CASSFLLGLFDNEQFF. The chain has TRBV11-2 and TRBJ2-1; possible D gene TRBD2, 6 bases. CDR3 length: 16 amino acids. Looked up from germline, CDR1 is SGHAT and CDR2 is FQNNGV. Trimming left V 3 bases short and J 5 bases short, with 17 bases between.

The chain couples TRBV30 to TRBJ2-7, with 12 bases lining up with TRBD2. The CDR3 is 14 residues long. The trim removed 4 bases at V and 2 bases at J, leaving 3 bases unmatched. Germline CDR1 reads GTSNPN; CDR2 reads SVGIG (reference sequence). CDR3 DNA sequence: TGTGCCTGGAACGGACTAGCGGGGACCTACGAGCAGTACTTC. Translation gives CAWNGLAGTYEQYF.

V is TRBV5-4 and J is TRBJ2-1; D is perhaps TRBD2 (5 bases). Germline V gene data show CDR1 as SGHNT and CDR2 as YYREEE (reference sequence). The CDR3 runs 14 residues. V was pared by 2 bases and J by 3 bases, with 9 bases between. CDR3: CASSFASSYNEQFF. In DNA form, the CDR3 reads TGTGCCAGCAGCTTTGCTAGCAGCTACAATGAGCAGTTCTTC.

CDR3 nucleotides: TGTGCCAGCAGTTCATATTATGTCGGTGAGCAGTTCTTC. It codes for CASSSYYVGEQFF. The chain employs TRBV7-8 and TRBJ2-1; D not certain. In germline, CDR1 is SGHVS, CDR2 FQNEAQ. V was shortened by 6 bases and J by 9 bases, with 15 bases between the two germline ends. The CDR3 consists of 13 residues. Looking up the rest from reference TRBV7-8 and TRBJ2-1 gives the full variable domain: GAGVSQSPRYKVAKRGQDVALRCDPISGHVSLFWYQQALGQGPEFLTYFQNEAQLDKSGLPSDRFFAERPEGSVSTLKIQRTQQEDSAVYLCASSSYYVGEQFFGPGTRLTVL.

The chain links TRBV7-9 to TRBJ2-7; possible D gene TRBD2, 6 bases. The CDR3 extends over 12 amino acids. Trimming took off 8 bases at V and 6 bases at J, with 14 bases between the two ends. Per the germline V gene, CDR1 is SEHNR and CDR2 is FQNEAQ (reference sequence). The CDR3 region has the DNA TGTGCCAGCCGACAGCGGGCGAGCGAGCAGTACTTC. Translation gives CASRQRASEQYF.

J is TRBJ2-7 and V is TRBV6-1; D remains unclear. CDR3 size: 15 residues. Germline assignment: CDR1 MNHNS and CDR2 SASEGT. V lost 0 bases and J lost 5, with 14 bases in between. In DNA form, the CDR3 reads TGTGCCAGCAGTGAAGCGGGCCATTATGACCACGAGCAGTACTTC. Its translation: CASSEAGHYDHEQYF.

The CDR3 protein is CASSQGEYEQYF. CDR3 in DNA: TGTGCCAGCAGCCAAGGCGAATACGAGCAGTACTTC. V usage is TRBV4-2 and J usage is TRBJ2-7, with no clear D. Trimming took off 1 base at V and 4 bases at J, with 5 bases between the two ends. Germline loops: CDR1 LGHNA, CDR2 YNFKEQ. The CDR3 is 12 amino acids.

The J gene is TRBJ2-3, the V gene TRBV20-1; a weak D match, TRBD2 (5 bases). This CDR3 has 11 amino acids. In germline, CDR1 is DFQATT, CDR2 SNEGSKA (reference sequence). V was cut by 7 bases and J by 7 bases, with 12 bases left in between. For the CDR3, the DNA is TGCAGTGAGAGGGAAGGCTATACGCAGTATTTT. This sequence encodes CSEREGYTQYF.

The J gene is TRBJ1-5, the V gene TRBV11-1; D is perhaps TRBD1 (5 bases). The length of the CDR3 is 15 residues. Looked up from germline, CDR1 is SGHAT and CDR2 is FQDESV (reference sequence). V was shortened by 4 bases and J by 7 bases, with 17 bases between the two germline ends. The CDR3 loop is CASSSGPGVGQPQHF. In DNA, the CDR3 is TGTGCCAGCAGCTCGGGTCCGGGGGTGGGACAGCCCCAGCATTTT.

The rearrangement uses TRBV21-1 and TRBJ1-4. TRBV21-1 is a documented pseudogene. There are 15 residues in the CDR3. The CDR3 protein is CASSKAGGLCEKLFF. CDR3 bases: TGTGCCAGCAGCAAAGCGGGGGGGCTCTGTGAAAAACTGTTTTTT.

This clone came up once. The chain is built from TRBV29-1 and TRBJ1-1; D remains ambiguous. The CDR3 loop spans 10 amino acids. Trimming shortened V by 5 bases and J by 3 bases, and 4 bases separated the two germline ends. Germline V CDR1 and CDR2: SQVTM, ANQGSEA. The CDR3 loop is CSVTDTEAFF. CDR3 DNA: TGCAGCGTTACGGACACTGAAGCTTTCTTT.